The sequence of this TCR beta chain was determined in a study of tumor-infiltrating lymphocytes in primary liver carcinoma. The germline V gene encodes CDR1 MNHNY and CDR2 SVGAGI (reference sequence). This CDR3 has 17 residues. Trimming took off 7 bases at V and 7 bases at J, with 25 bases between the two ends. Unsorted whole blood yielded the blood RNA, and germline DNA was also extracted. TCR beta cDNA was reverse-transcribed from approximately 0.45 ug of total RNA. The reaction used a constant-region primer and ProtoScript II reverse transcriptase. Three-round nested multiplex PCR performed with slightly modified ARM-PCR produced the TCR beta libraries. Primers for the first two PCR rounds were TRBV1-TRBV30 forward primers and a C-beta reverse primer (about 9 cycles per round). TCRdb re-analysed the multiplex PCR reads in MiXCR, keeping a single row per CDR3 protein. The data contain 310,000 or so distinct CDR3 sequences, around three fifths of them seen just once; the ten biggest clones take up about 17%.

The study's findings and limits: Because the samples were bulk unsorted, the study did not compare CD4+ and CD8+ repertoires.

Note on this clonotype: What it recognizes is unknown. This may be a read error, as it is one base from a much larger clone.

This clonotype originated in a woman between 25 and 40 years old with primary liver carcinoma and hepatitis B virus infection. The sequencing input was peripheral blood. This sequence joins TRBV6-6 and TRBJ2-2, with no clear D. CDR3 nucleotide sequence: TGTGCCAGCACCCGACACGGATTCAAACGGTCCATCGGGGAGCTGTTTTTT. Its translation: CASTRHGFKRSIGELFF.